One and the same sample provided the 2 T cell receptor beta chains below, sequenced in a study of tumor-infiltrating lymphocytes in primary liver carcinoma. A constant-region primer primed TCR beta cDNA synthesis from roughly 520 ng of total RNA. Construction of TCR beta libraries relied on three successive nested multiplex PCR rounds employing slightly modified ARM-PCR. Two initial PCR rounds of around 10 cycles each paired TRBV1-TRBV30 forward primers with a C-beta reverse primer. TCRdb itself ran the multiplex PCR reads through MiXCR, one entry per CDR3 protein. In the table there are 180,000 or so distinct CDR3 sequences, about 55% of which are singletons. Out of unsorted whole blood came the blood RNA, and germline DNA was extracted as well. Sequencing was performed on peripheral blood. Receptors originate from a man aged 35-49 years with primary liver carcinoma and hepatitis B virus infection.

The chain employs TRBV11-2 and TRBJ2-7; tentative D call: TRBD1 (6 bases). CDR1 SGHAT and CDR2 FQNNGV come from the germline V gene. The CDR3 covers 15 residues. Trimming stripped 5 bases from V and 7 bases from J, with 21 bases between. CDR3 coding DNA: TGTGCCAGCAGCACAGGGTTCCCGCTTGAATATGAGCAGTACTTC. Translation: CASSTGFPLEYEQYF.

This clonotype was seen only once. This sequence joins TRBV28 and TRBJ1-6; unclear D gene. This CDR3 contains 14 residues. V was shortened by 7 bases and J by 0 bases, with 7 bases between the two germline ends. From germline, CDR1 is MDHEN and CDR2 SYDVKM. This chain's CDR3 is CASKGGSYNSPLHF. CDR3 in DNA: TGTGCCAGCAAGGGTGGCTCCTATAATTCACCCCTCCACTTT.